Sequencing of this T cell receptor (beta chain) was carried out in a study of cytotoxic CD8 clonotypes in ibrutinib-treated CLL. Study-level information: Samples showed on average roughly 250,000 productive templates and roughly 90,000 productive rearrangements. Study observations and caveats: Baseline-level clonality went beyond age-matched healthy donors and moved in step with circulating CD8+ T-cell counts.

Cryopreserved PBMCs were the source of 2 to 2.5 micrograms of genomic DNA, which went to TCR beta libraries. As concerns this clone: Its antigen is still unknown.

The length of the CDR3 is 14 residues. CDR1 is SQVTM and CDR2 is ANQGSEA in the germline V gene. Unmatched junction bases numbered 4, after V lost 4 bases and J lost 4 bases. Sequencing was designed to attain a depth spanning 1 in 200,000 to 1 in 1 million T cells. Some clones are missing from TCRdb's copy, which holds only in-frame ones; the method was immunoSEQ multiplex PCR. The sample carries approximately 120,000 clones, approximately 58% recorded once. This specimen was PBMCs, taken after 24 months of ibrutinib treatment. V gene TRBV29-1 combines with J gene TRBJ2-1, with TRBD1 matching 10 bases. The receptor was isolated from a human donor with chronic lymphocytic leukemia. The CDR3 here is CSVARDRGYNEQFF. The DNA of the CDR3 is TGCAGCGTTGCACGGGACAGGGGTTACAATGAGCAGTTCTTC.